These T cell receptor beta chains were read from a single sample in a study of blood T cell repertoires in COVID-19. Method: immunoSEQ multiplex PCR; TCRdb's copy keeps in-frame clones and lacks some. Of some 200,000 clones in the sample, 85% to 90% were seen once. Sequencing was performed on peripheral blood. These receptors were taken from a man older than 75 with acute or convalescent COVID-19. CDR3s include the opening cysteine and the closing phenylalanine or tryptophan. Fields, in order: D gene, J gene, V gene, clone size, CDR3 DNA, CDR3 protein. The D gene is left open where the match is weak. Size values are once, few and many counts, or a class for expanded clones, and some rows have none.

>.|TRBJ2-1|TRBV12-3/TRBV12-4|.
TGTGCCAGCAGAAATCCCGCGGGTGAGCAGTTCTTC
CASRNPAGEQFF
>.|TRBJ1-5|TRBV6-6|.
TGTGCCAGCAGTGCCGGGGGGAGCAATCAGCCCCAGCATTTT
CASSAGGSNQPQHF
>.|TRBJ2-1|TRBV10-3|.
TGTGCCATCAGTGAGTATCAGCGACAGAGCTCCTACAATGAGCAGTTCTTC
CAISEYQRQSSYNEQFF
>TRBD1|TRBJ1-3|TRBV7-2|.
TGTGCCAGCAGCTTAGCCCGAGGGACAGCCGGAAACACCATATATTTT
CASSLARGTAGNTIYF
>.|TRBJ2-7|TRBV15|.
TGTGCCACCAGCAGTTCAGGGTTTGGCGAGCAGTACTTC
CATSSSGFGEQYF
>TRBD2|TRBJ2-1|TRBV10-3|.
TGTGCCATCAGTGGGTTAGCGGGAGCGGGCTACAATGAGCAGTTCTTC
CAISGLAGAGYNEQFF
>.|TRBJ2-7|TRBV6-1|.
TGTGCCAGCAGTGAATCTAGTGAAACGCGGCAGTACTTC
CASSESSETRQYF
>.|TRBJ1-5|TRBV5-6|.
TGTGCCAGCAGCTTGAGGGGGAGCAATCAGCCCCAGCATTTT
CASSLRGSNQPQHF
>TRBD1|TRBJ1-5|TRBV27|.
TGTGCCAGCAGTTCCGGGACAGGGGGCAATCAGCCCCAGCATTTT
CASSSGTGGNQPQHF
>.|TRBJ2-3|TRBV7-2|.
TGTGCCAGCAGCTTAGACAGTACTCGCACAGATACGCAGTATTTT
CASSLDSTRTDTQYF
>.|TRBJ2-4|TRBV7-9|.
TGTGCCAGCAGCAATGCGAACATTCAGTACTTC
CASSNANIQYF
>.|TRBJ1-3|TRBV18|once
TGTGCCAGCTCACCAATCTTGACTACTACTGGAAACACCATATATTTT
CASSPILTTTGNTIYF
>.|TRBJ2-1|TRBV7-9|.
TGTGCCAGCAGCTTTGGACACTACAATGAGCAGTTCTTC
CASSFGHYNEQFF
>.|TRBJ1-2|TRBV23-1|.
TGCGCCAGCTTATCAGGGATGTCTGGCTACACCTTC
CASLSGMSGYTF
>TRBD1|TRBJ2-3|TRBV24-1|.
TGTGCCACCGGGGGACAGGTTGCGGGAGATACGCAGTATTTT
CATGGQVAGDTQYF
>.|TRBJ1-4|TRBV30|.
TGTGCCTGGAGTGAAGGACAACGGTCGACTAATGAAAAACTGTTTTTT
CAWSEGQRSTNEKLFF
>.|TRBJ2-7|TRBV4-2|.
TGTGCCAGCAGCCAAGGGAGCCGGCTTGACTACGAGCAGTACTTC
CASSQGSRLDYEQYF
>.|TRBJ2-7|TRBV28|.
TGTGCCAGCACAACCAGCTCCTACGAGCAGTACTTC
CASTTSSYEQYF
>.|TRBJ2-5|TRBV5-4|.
TGTGCCAGCAGCTCGCAAGAGACCCAGTACTTC
CASSSQETQYF
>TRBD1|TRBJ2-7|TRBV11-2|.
TGTGCCAGCAGCTTAGGTGTGACAGGGGTTTCCTACGAGCAGTACTTC
CASSLGVTGVSYEQYF
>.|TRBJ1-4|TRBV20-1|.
TGCAGTGCTAGTCATGTAACTAATGAAAAACTGTTTTTT
CSASHVTNEKLFF
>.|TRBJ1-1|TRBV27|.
TGTGCCAGCAGTTACCAGGGTAAAAACACTGAAGCTTTCTTT
CASSYQGKNTEAFF
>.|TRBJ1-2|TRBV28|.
TGTGCCAGCAGTTTAGGGTCAGGGGCGAACTATGGCTACACCTTC
CASSLGSGANYGYTF
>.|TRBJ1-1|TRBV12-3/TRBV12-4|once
TGTGCCAGCAGTTTATTAGAGAACACTGAAGCTTTCTTT
CASSLLENTEAFF
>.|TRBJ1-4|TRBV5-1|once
TGCGCCAGCAGCAGGGGGACAACCTCAACTAATGAAAAACTGTTTTTT
CASSRGTTSTNEKLFF
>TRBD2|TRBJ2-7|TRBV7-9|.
TGTGCCAGCAGCGTAAACTCTGGACTAGCGGACTCCTACGAGCAGTACTTC
CASSVNSGLADSYEQYF
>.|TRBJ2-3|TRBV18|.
TGTGCCAGCTCAACCACCCAGGGTTCGCAGTATTTT
CASSTTQGSQYF
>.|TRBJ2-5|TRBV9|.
TGTGCCAGCAGCGCGGGGGGCTGGCAAGAGACCCAGTACTTC
CASSAGGWQETQYF
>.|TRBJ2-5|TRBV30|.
TGTGCCTGGAGTTTCGCGGAAGAGACCCAGTACTTC
CAWSFAEETQYF
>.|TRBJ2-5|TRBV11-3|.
TGTGCCAGCAGCTTATCCCGGTTTAAGGAGGGGGAGACCCAGTACTTC
CASSLSRFKEGETQYF
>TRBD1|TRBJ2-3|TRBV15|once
TGTGCCACCAGCAGAGGGACAGGGGTCACAGATACGCAGTATTTT
CATSRGTGVTDTQYF
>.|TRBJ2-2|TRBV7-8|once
TGTGCCAGCAGCTTGGGGGACTCCGGGGAGCTGTTTTTT
CASSLGDSGELFF
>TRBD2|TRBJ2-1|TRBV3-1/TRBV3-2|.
TGTGCCAGCAGCCCGACCACTAGCGGAAAAGGTAAGAATGAGCAGTTCTTC
CASSPTTSGKGKNEQFF
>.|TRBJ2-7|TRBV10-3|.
TGTGCCATCAGTATGTTCGGCGAGCAGTACTTC
CAISMFGEQYF
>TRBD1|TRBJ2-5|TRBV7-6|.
TGTGCCAGCAGCTTAGGGGCCAAGGAGAACAGGGGAAACCAAGAGACCCAGTACTTC
CASSLGAKENRGNQETQYF